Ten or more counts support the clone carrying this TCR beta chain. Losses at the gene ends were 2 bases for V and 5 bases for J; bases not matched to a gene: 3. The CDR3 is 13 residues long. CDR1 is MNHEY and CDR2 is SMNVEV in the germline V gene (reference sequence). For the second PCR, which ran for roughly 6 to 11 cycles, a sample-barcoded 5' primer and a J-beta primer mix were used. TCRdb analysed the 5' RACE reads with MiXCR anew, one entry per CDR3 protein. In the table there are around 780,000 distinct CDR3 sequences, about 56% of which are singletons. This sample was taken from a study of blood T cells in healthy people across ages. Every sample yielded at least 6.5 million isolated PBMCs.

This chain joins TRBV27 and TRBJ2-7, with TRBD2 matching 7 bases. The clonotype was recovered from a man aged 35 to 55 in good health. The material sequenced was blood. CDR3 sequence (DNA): TGTGCCAGCAGTTTAGGGGCGGGGGACGAGCAGTACTTC. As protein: CASSLGAGDEQYF.